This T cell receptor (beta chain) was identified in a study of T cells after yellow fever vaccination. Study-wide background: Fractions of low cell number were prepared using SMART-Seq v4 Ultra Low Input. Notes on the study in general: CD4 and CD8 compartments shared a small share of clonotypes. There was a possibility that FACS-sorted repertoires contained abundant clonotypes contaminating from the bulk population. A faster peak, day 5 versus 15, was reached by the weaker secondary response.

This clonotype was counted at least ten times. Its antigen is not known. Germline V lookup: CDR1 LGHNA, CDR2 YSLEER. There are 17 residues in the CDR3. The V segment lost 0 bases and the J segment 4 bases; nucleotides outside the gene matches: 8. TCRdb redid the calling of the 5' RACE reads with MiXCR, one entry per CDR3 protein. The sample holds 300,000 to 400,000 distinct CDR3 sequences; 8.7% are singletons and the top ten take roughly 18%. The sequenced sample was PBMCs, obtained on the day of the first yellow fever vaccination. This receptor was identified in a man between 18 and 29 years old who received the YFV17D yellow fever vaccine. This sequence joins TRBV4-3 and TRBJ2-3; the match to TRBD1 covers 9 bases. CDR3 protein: CASSQEGDREGPDTQYF. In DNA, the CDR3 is TGCGCCAGCAGCCAAGAAGGGGACAGGGAGGGCCCAGATACGCAGTATTTT.